Listed here are 32 T cell receptor beta chains from one sample, sequenced in a study of radiation and T cells in renal cell carcinoma (TCRdb year 2020). Per the publication, the time point label means: tumor resected at nephrectomy. The sample's treatment or condition label, in plain terms: treatment-naive control, cytoreductive nephrectomy. Libraries were made using the immunoSEQ multiplex PCR assay. The clones in this table, taken by TCRdb from immuneACCESS, are in-frame only. Not every clone is retained; where verified, under half of the shortfall comes from an unresolved V gene, and the cause of the rest is unknown. The sample yields 20,000 or so clones; around half were counted once. The ten largest clones represent about a fifth of the sample. The source was tumor tissue, collected from a patient whose treatment was nephrectomy without radiotherapy. These receptors were obtained from a human donor with renal cell carcinoma.

V and J are TRBV27 and TRBJ2-7; maybe TRBD2 (5 bases). V gave up 1 base and J gave up 3 bases, with 7 bases separating them. There are 13 residues in the CDR3. Germline lookup yields CDR1 MNHEY and CDR2 SMNVEV (reference sequence). CDR3 residues: CASSLYRGYEQYF. CDR3 nucleotides: TGTGCCAGCAGTTTATATCGGGGCTACGAGCAGTACTTC.

The rearrangement joins TRBV4-2 to TRBJ2-3; 9 bases are shared with TRBD2. The CDR3 length is 15 residues. From germline, CDR1 is LGHNA and CDR2 YNFKEQ. J was trimmed by 5 bases and V by 0 bases; bases with no gene match: 3. This chain's CDR3 is CASSQEGREGDTQYF. The CDR3 DNA reads TGTGCCAGCAGCCAAGAGGGGCGGGAGGGAGATACGCAGTATTTT.

This clone showed up just a few times. The chain joins TRBV2 to TRBJ1-4, with a weak D call TRBD1 (6 bases). V gave up 3 bases and J gave up 2 bases, with 16 bases separating them. The CDR3 loop spans 17 amino acids. Germline-derived CDR1 and CDR2 are SNHLY and FYNNEI. Written as DNA, the CDR3 is TGTGCCAGCAGTGACCCGGGACAAGGTCTCACTAATGAAAAACTGTTTTTT. Amino acid sequence: CASSDPGQGLTNEKLFF.

The V gene is TRBV6-6, the J gene TRBJ1-3; weak D call: TRBD1 (5 bases). CDR1 is MNHNY, CDR2 SVGAGI, per germline (reference sequence). Trimming removed 7 bases at V and 0 bases at J, with 16 bases between. There are 16 residues in the CDR3. As DNA, the CDR3 is TGTGCCAGCACCAGGGTGGGCTCAAGCTCTGGAAACACCATATATTTT. It yields the protein CASTRVGSSSGNTIYF.

The CDR3 loop is CASSLDSGGTSYEQYF. The CDR3 DNA reads TGTGCCAGCAGCTTAGATTCGGGGGGGACCTCCTACGAGCAGTACTTC. The gene calls are TRBV7-8 and TRBJ2-7, with TRBD2 identical over 8 bases. In germline, CDR1 is SGHVS, CDR2 FQNEAQ. V dropped 1 base and J dropped 0; count of bases not matched to a gene: 5. The CDR3 is made up of 16 amino acids.

In DNA, the CDR3 is TGTGCCAGCAGCTTAAGGCCTAGCGTCGATACGCAGTATTTT. Translated, it gives CASSLRPSVDTQYF. This chain connects TRBV7-2 to TRBJ2-3; D perhaps matches TRBD2 (6 bases). This CDR3 is 14 amino acids long. The germline V and J ends were trimmed by 2 bases and 6 bases, with 12 bases remaining between them. The germline gives CDR1 SGHTA, CDR2 FQGNSA.

The chain recombines TRBV6-1 with TRBJ1-1; D ambiguous. The germline V and J ends were trimmed by 2 bases and 11 bases, with 15 bases remaining between them. Germline V lookup: CDR1 MNHNS, CDR2 SASEGT. The CDR3 has 13 amino acids. The CDR3 loop is CASSEFPGPSAFF. The CDR3 coding sequence is TGTGCCAGCAGTGAATTCCCTGGCCCGTCGGCTTTCTTT.

This sequence joins TRBV5-1 and TRBJ2-7; a weak D match, TRBD2 (6 bases). The germline V and J ends were trimmed by 0 bases and 0 bases, with 10 bases remaining between them. The CDR3 consists of 15 residues. The V gene's germline CDR1 is SGHRS and CDR2 YFSETQ. In DNA, the CDR3 is TGCGCCAGCAGCTTGGATTGGGGGGTCTCCTACGAGCAGTACTTC. Its translation is CASSLDWGVSYEQYF.

This clone was seen only a few times. The chain couples TRBV18 to TRBJ1-5, with D maybe TRBD1 (6 bases). The CDR3 consists of 15 residues. The germline V and J ends were trimmed by 0 bases and 7 bases, with 13 bases remaining between them. Germline CDR1 and CDR2: KGHSH and LQKENI. CDR3 in DNA: TGTGCCAGCTCACCACCAGGAGGGGGGCCGCAGCCCCAGCATTTT. Translation: CASSPPGGGPQPQHF. Full variable domain (outside the CDR3, taken from reference TRBV18 and TRBJ1-5): NAGVMQNPRHLVRRRGQEARLRCSPMKGHSHVYWYRQLPEEGLKFMVYLQKENIIDESGMPKERFSAEFPKEGPSILRIQQVVRGDSAAYFCASSPPGGGPQPQHFGDGTRLSIL.

This chain joins TRBV5-6 and TRBJ1-1, with TRBD1 as a possible D gene (5 bases). The CDR3 consists of 15 residues. Germline CDR1 reads SGHDT; CDR2 reads YYEEEE. With 3 bases removed from V and 2 bases from J, the gap between germline ends came to 14 bases. The CDR3 bases are TGTGCCAGCAGCTCACCCGGGACCCTTAACACTGAAGCTTTCTTT. Encoded protein: CASSSPGTLNTEAFF.

In DNA, the CDR3 is TGTGCCAGCAGATACAGGGTGTGGGGCTCCTACGAGCAGTACTTC. Amino acids: CASRYRVWGSYEQYF. V and J are TRBV7-2 and TRBJ2-7, with a tentative D call TRBD1 (6 bases). V shed 6 bases and J shed 0 bases, with 15 bases lying between them. Germline CDR1 and CDR2: SGHTA and FQGNSA. There are 15 residues in the CDR3.

V is TRBV6-1 and J is TRBJ2-7, with D possibly TRBD2 on 5 matching bases. There are 12 residues in the CDR3. Germline-derived CDR1 and CDR2 are MNHNS and SASEGT. With 2 bases removed from V and 6 bases from J, the gap between germline ends came to 8 bases. The CDR3 spells CASSERGSEQYF. The CDR3 coding sequence is TGTGCCAGCAGTGAACGGGGTTCCGAGCAGTACTTC.

The chain has TRBV9 and TRBJ2-2; a weak D match, TRBD1 (6 bases). The CDR3 covers 17 residues. The V gene's germline CDR1 is SGDLS and CDR2 YYNGEE. Trimming took 2 bases from V and 8 from J, leaving 22 bases between them. DNA of the CDR3: TGTGCCAGCAGCGTTTCCGGGACAACTAACAAAGCTGGGGAGCTGTTTTTT. Protein product: CASSVSGTTNKAGELFF.

The V call is TRBV30, the J call TRBJ2-7; 8 bases are a match to TRBD1. Germline V gives CDR1 GTSNPN, CDR2 SVGIG (reference sequence). The CDR3 loop spans 16 amino acids. The V and J ends lost 2 bases and 1 base, in that order; junction bases with no gene match: 10. CDR3 in DNA: TGTGCCTGGAGTTTGGGACAGGTACTTCTTTCCTACGAGCAGTACTTC. Translated: CAWSLGQVLLSYEQYF.

The rearrangement uses TRBV5-1 and TRBJ2-5; D unclear. Germline CDR1 SGHRS, CDR2 YFSETQ. V was cut by 0 bases and J by 2 bases, with 8 bases left in between. The length of the CDR3 is 14 residues. Written as DNA, the CDR3 is TGCGCCAGCAGCTTGGGAAGGGCGCAAGAGACCCAGTACTTC. Amino acid sequence: CASSLGRAQETQYF.

This clone appeared once. This rearrangement joins TRBV7-2 to TRBJ1-1; 8 nucleotides line up with TRBD1. This CDR3 has 14 residues. Germline V gene lookup returns CDR1 SGHTA and CDR2 FQGNSA. V shed 2 bases, J shed 5 bases, and the junction held 4 bases outside the gene matches. CDR3 loop: CASSLSGGRTEAFF. The DNA for the CDR3 is TGTGCCAGCAGCTTATCAGGGGGCAGGACTGAAGCTTTCTTT.

The V gene is TRBV4-2, the J gene TRBJ1-4; D might be TRBD1 (5 bases). The germline CDR1 and CDR2 sequences are LGHNA and YNFKEQ. V gave up 4 bases and J gave up 4 bases, with 13 bases separating them. The CDR3 loop spans 15 amino acids. CDR3 DNA sequence: TGTGCCAGCAGCCCGGGGACGGATATTAATGAAAAACTGTTTTTT. This codes for CASSPGTDINEKLFF.

This clone has a handful of counts. CDR3: CASSLVRGTEAFF. The CDR3 nucleotides are TGCGCCAGCAGCTTGGTCAGGGGCACTGAAGCTTTCTTT. The V call is TRBV5-1, the J call TRBJ1-1; D might be TRBD1 (6 bases). CDR3 length: 13 residues. CDR1 is SGHRS and CDR2 is YFSETQ in the germline V gene. The ends were cut back, 0 bases at V and 4 bases at J, with 7 bases in the middle.

V is TRBV14 and J is TRBJ1-2; 8 bases map to TRBD1. CDR1 is SGHDN, CDR2 FVKESK, per germline. There are 15 residues in the CDR3. Trimming cost V 4 bases and J 4 bases; bases outside gene matches: 8. CDR3 residues: CASSPRQGLGYGYTF. The CDR3 DNA follows: TGTGCCAGCAGCCCCCGACAGGGGCTGGGCTATGGCTACACCTTC.

This clone is categorized as medium-sized. At one end, the junction sequence differs from germline, possibly due to a read error. The V gene is TRBV29-1, the J gene TRBJ1-2, with TRBD1 as a possible D gene (6 bases). Germline CDR1 reads SQVTM; CDR2 reads ANQGSEA. This CDR3 has 13 amino acids. The CDR3 reads CSVEGEGVDGYTF. CDR3 coding DNA: TGCAGCGTAGAAGGGGAGGGGGTCGACGGCTACACCTTC.

This clone was observed once. The chain links TRBV6-4 to TRBJ2-1; the D gene is possibly TRBD2 (6 bases). The germline V and J ends were trimmed by 4 bases and 8 bases, with 12 bases remaining between them. Germline V gives CDR1 MRHNA, CDR2 SNTAGT. The CDR3 loop spans 13 amino acids. In nucleotides, the CDR3 is TGTGCCAGCAGTGCAATGGGGGGATATGAGCAGTTCTTC. Residues: CASSAMGGYEQFF.

The chain uses TRBV30 and TRBJ2-2; D ambiguous. CDR3 length: 15 residues. Germline lookup yields CDR1 GTSNPN and CDR2 SVGIG (reference sequence). Trimming left V 5 bases short and J 3 bases short, with 16 bases between. Written as DNA, the CDR3 is TGTGCCTGGGACCTTACCACGGTGGACACCGGGGAGCTGTTTTTT. Translation gives CAWDLTTVDTGELFF. Looking up the rest from reference TRBV30 and TRBJ2-2 gives the full variable domain: SQTIHQWPATLVQPVGSPLSLECTVEGTSNPNLYWYRQAAGRGLQLLFYSVGIGQISSEVPQNLSASRPQDRQFILSSKKLLLSDSGFYLCAWDLTTVDTGELFFGEGSRLTVL.

The chain uses TRBV11-1 and TRBJ1-2; D perhaps matches TRBD1 (6 bases). V lost 7 bases and J 7 bases, leaving 16 bases between the germline ends. This CDR3 is built from 13 residues. In germline, CDR1 is SGHAT, CDR2 FQDESV (reference sequence). The CDR3 DNA is TGTGCCAGCACCTTGGGGGGCTCTGGTGGCTACACCTTC. The encoded protein is CASTLGGSGGYTF. The whole variable domain, remainder taken from reference TRBV11-1 and TRBJ1-2, is EAEVAQSPRYKITEKSQAVAFWCDPISGHATLYWYRQILGQGPELLVQFQDESVVDDSQLPKDRFSAERLKGVDSTLKIQPAELGDSAMYLCASTLGGSGGYTFGSGTRLTVV.

The J gene is TRBJ1-2, the V gene TRBV30; D may be TRBD1 (5 bases). Germline V CDR1 and CDR2: GTSNPN, SVGIG (reference sequence). With 2 bases removed from V and 4 bases from J, the gap between germline ends came to 20 bases. This CDR3 comprises 16 residues. The CDR3 spells CAWSRGRFTDSYGYTF. The DNA for the CDR3 is TGTGCCTGGAGTCGGGGTAGGTTCACAGACAGCTATGGCTACACCTTC.

This clone was counted a few times. The chain is built from TRBV7-3 and TRBJ1-6; TRBD1 matches 9 bases. V lost 2 bases and J lost 9; bases outside the gene matches: 5. Germline CDR1 SGHTA, CDR2 FQGTGA. The CDR3 sequence is 15 residues long. For the CDR3, the DNA is TGTGCCAGCAGCTTATCGGGACAGGGCGGTTCACCCCTCCACTTT. The encoded protein is CASSLSGQGGSPLHF.

V and J are TRBV14 and TRBJ2-1; D gene uncertain. This CDR3 spans 15 amino acids. V gave up 0 bases and J gave up 5 bases, with 11 bases separating them. The V gene's germline CDR1 is SGHDN and CDR2 FVKESK. Written as DNA, the CDR3 is TGTGCCAGCAGCCAAGATCTAGGTAGGGACAATGAGCAGTTCTTC. This encodes CASSQDLGRDNEQFF.

The chain links TRBV7-3 to TRBJ2-1; TRBD1 is a possible D gene (5 bases). Trimming stripped 5 bases from V and 6 bases from J, with 14 bases between. Germline V gives CDR1 SGHTA, CDR2 FQGTGA. The CDR3 is 14 amino acids. CDR3 sequence: CASSINSGINEQFF. CDR3 in DNA: TGTGCCAGCAGCATAAATTCAGGGATCAATGAGCAGTTCTTC.

In this sample, this clone turned up a few times. CDR3 sequence: CASGGETNEQFF. In nucleotides, the CDR3 is TGTGCCAGCGGGGGTGAAACCAATGAGCAGTTCTTC. This chain links TRBV5-4 with TRBJ2-1; perhaps D is TRBD1 or TRBD2 (5 bases each). The CDR3 is made up of 12 amino acids. Germline CDR1 reads SGHNT; CDR2 reads YYREEE (reference sequence). Trimming pared 7 bases from V and 6 bases from J, leaving 11 bases between.

J is TRBJ2-7 and V is TRBV6-5; D is uncertain. In germline, CDR1 is MNHEY, CDR2 SVGAGI. The CDR3 is 14 amino acids. The V and J ends lost 8 bases and 0 bases respectively, with 14 bases between them. The CDR3 protein is CASGPDWSSYEQYF. The CDR3 DNA reads as TGTGCCAGCGGACCCGACTGGAGCTCCTACGAGCAGTACTTC.

This clone has more than one count but fewer than ten. The chain carries TRBV10-3 and TRBJ2-1; 11 bases map to TRBD1. The germline V gene encodes CDR1 ENHRY and CDR2 SYGVKD. The CDR3 consists of 16 residues. The V segment lost 5 bases and the J segment 0 bases; nucleotides outside the gene matches: 3. This CDR3 reads CAISQGQGVSYNEQFF. CDR3 DNA: TGTGCCATCAGTCAGGGACAGGGGGTCTCCTACAATGAGCAGTTCTTC.

The CDR3 loop is CASRNRGLNSPLHF. The CDR3 coding sequence is TGTGCCAGCAGAAACAGGGGACTTAATTCACCCCTCCACTTT. The chain employs TRBV6-5 and TRBJ1-6, with TRBD1 identical over 7 bases. Losses at the gene ends were 6 bases for V and 6 bases for J; bases not matched to a gene: 5. The CDR3 covers 14 residues. The V gene's germline CDR1 is MNHEY and CDR2 SVGAGI.

The V and J genes are TRBV7-8 and TRBJ2-1; no reliable D call. The CDR3 contains 12 residues. V lost 1 base and J 8 bases, leaving 6 bases between the germline ends. CDR1 and CDR2 (germline): SGHVS, FQNEAQ. The CDR3 nucleotides read TGTGCCAGCAGCTTAGGCACCCATGAGCAGTTCTTC. Its protein product is CASSLGTHEQFF. Filled out from reference TRBV7-8 and TRBJ2-1, the complete variable domain reads GAGVSQSPRYKVAKRGQDVALRCDPISGHVSLFWYQQALGQGPEFLTYFQNEAQLDKSGLPSDRFFAERPEGSVSTLKIQRTQQEDSAVYLCASSLGTHEQFFGPGTRLTVL.